Sequencing of this TCR beta chain was carried out in a study of T cell responses to AZD1222 COVID-19 vaccine. Measured with immunoSEQ multiplex PCR; TCRdb has only the in-frame clones, and not every one. The table lists 210,000 or so clones, roughly 94% of them singletons. About this clone itself: What it recognizes is unknown.

The germline CDR1 and CDR2 sequences are MNHEY and SMNVEV (reference sequence). V was pared by 3 bases and J by 4 bases, with 8 bases of the junction left unmatched. The CDR3 has 16 residues. Findings of the study overall: Recipients of AZD1222 seropositive at baseline numbered only 5 to 7. Spike-specific TCR breadth and depth grew following two AZD1222 doses. Scientists sampled the repertoires only once the peak T cell response had passed. Donor demographics were predominantly white British with a female majority; clonal diversity may be underestimated.

The source of this sequence is an adult who received the MenACWY meningococcal vaccine as a control. J is TRBJ1-1 and V is TRBV27; 10 bases fit TRBD1. The specimen comprised peripheral blood, sampled 28 days after the second dose of the MenACWY control vaccine. CDR3 bases: TGTGCCAGCAGTTTCAACCCGGGACAGGGGAGCACTGAAGCTTTCTTT. This translates into CASSFNPGQGSTEAFF.